The T cell receptor (beta chain) described here comes from a study of cytomegalovirus exposure and HLA in healthy donors. The count of this clone is one. Primers for the PCR totalled 60 Vbeta and 13 Jbeta. Clones were sequenced by immunoSEQ multiplex PCR, and TCRdb holds only the in-frame ones, with some missing. The sample has under 50,000 clones; roughly 87% are singletons. Sequenced: PBMCs. This TCR came from a woman aged 40-49 years in good health and CMV-seropositive.

The CDR3 here is CASSSAGGTYEQYF. The CDR3 DNA follows: TGTGCCAGCAGCTCGGCAGGGGGTACCTACGAGCAGTACTTC. The chain employs TRBV5-4 and TRBJ2-5; 7 bases agree with TRBD1. Near its end, the DNA agrees better with TRBJ2-7, so the J call may be wrong. The CDR3 covers 14 residues. Germline assignment: CDR1 SGHNT and CDR2 YYREEE (reference sequence).